Shown below are 20 T cell receptor beta chains from a single sample sequenced in a study of a mutant IDH1 vaccine in newly diagnosed glioma (dated by TCRdb to the early 2020s). Antigen specificity for these receptors is unknown. The meaning of the sample's time point label: week 47, end of study. Each vaccine dose, consisting of 300 ug of a 20-mer mutant IDH1 peptide in Montanide, was administered subcutaneously with topical imiquimod. Library generation was performed with the immunoSEQ multiplex PCR assay. Held by TCRdb, this immuneACCESS table contains in-frame sequences only and omits some clones. Under half of the omission traces to an unresolved V gene where checked; the cause of the rest is unknown. The sample table lists tens of thousands of clones, 84% of them with a count of one. The ten most abundant clones make up about 4% of the sample. The source was PBMCs, collected from a glioma patient whose treatment included an IDH1 peptide vaccine. All receptors derive from a woman aged 25-40 years with glioma. Some clones in this sample may be carry-over from other donors' samples.

This clone was recorded once. This chain links TRBV30 with TRBJ2-3; possibly TRBD1 for D (6 bases). The CDR3 runs 14 residues. Germline V gene sequence: CDR1 GTSNPN, CDR2 SVGIG (reference sequence). V lost 3 bases and J 4 bases, leaving 14 bases between the germline ends. The CDR3 loop is CAWRGPGDADTQYF. As DNA, the CDR3 is TGTGCCTGGAGAGGGCCAGGGGATGCAGATACGCAGTATTTT. The full variable domain, in which reference TRBV30 and TRBJ2-3 provide the parts outside the CDR3, is SQTIHQWPATLVQPVGSPLSLECTVEGTSNPNLYWYRQAAGRGLQLLFYSVGIGQISSEVPQNLSASRPQDRQFILSSKKLLLSDSGFYLCAWRGPGDADTQYFGPGTRLTVL.

This chain links TRBV29-1 with TRBJ1-1; D ambiguous. V lost 6 bases to trimming and J lost 4 bases, with 12 bases between them. From germline, CDR1 is SQVTM and CDR2 ANQGSEA. There are 12 residues in the CDR3. The CDR3 loop is CSVGWAATEAFF. DNA for the CDR3: TGCAGCGTGGGGTGGGCAGCCACTGAAGCTTTCTTT. Based on the CDR3 plus reference TRBV29-1 and TRBJ1-1, the full variable domain is SAVISQKPSRDICQRGTSLTIQCQVDSQVTMMFWYRQQPGQSLTLIATANQGSEATYESGFVIDKFPISRPNLTFSTLTVSNMSPEDSSIYLCSVGWAATEAFFGQGTRLTVV.

The sample holds one count of this clone. The gene calls are TRBV5-8 and TRBJ2-5; 8 nucleotides agree with TRBD2. V was pared by 0 bases and J by 2 bases, with 6 bases of the junction left unmatched. The CDR3 covers 16 residues. Germline assignment: CDR1 SGHTS and CDR2 YDEGEE. CDR3 nucleotide sequence: TGTGCCAGCAGCTTGGGAAGCGGGAGTAGGCAAGAGACCCAGTACTTC. Protein product: CASSLGSGSRQETQYF.

This clone was recorded a few times. V usage is TRBV6-5 and J usage is TRBJ1-1, with a possible D match to TRBD1 (5 bases). Germline V lookup: CDR1 MNHEY, CDR2 SVGAGI. The CDR3 runs to 13 residues. V was trimmed by 5 bases and J by 0 bases, leaving 7 bases between them. CDR3 nucleotide sequence: TGTGCCAGCAGTCGAGGGGTGAACACTGAAGCTTTCTTT. This encodes CASSRGVNTEAFF.

This sequence joins TRBV18 and TRBJ1-2; D might be TRBD1 (6 bases). Deletions cut 3 bases from V and 7 bases from J, with 18 bases between. The length of the CDR3 is 15 residues. Germline CDR1 is KGHSH and CDR2 is LQKENI. The CDR3 coding sequence is TGTGCCAGCTCACCCCCCGGGGGGGGCTTCGGTGGCTACACCTTC. It encodes CASSPPGGGFGGYTF.

The chain employs TRBV7-2 and TRBJ2-4, with 7 nucleotides matching TRBD1. Germline assignment: CDR1 SGHTA and CDR2 FQGNSA. The CDR3 is 14 residues long. Losses at the gene ends were 6 bases for V and 4 bases for J; bases not matched to a gene: 6. The CDR3 loop is CASSSRQGKNIQYF. In DNA form, the CDR3 reads TGTGCCAGCAGTTCCCGACAGGGTAAAAACATTCAGTACTTC.

The chain has TRBV13 and TRBJ2-7; D might be TRBD2 (5 bases). This CDR3 region has 13 residues. From germline, CDR1 is PRHDT and CDR2 FYEKMQ (reference sequence). The ends were cut back, 0 bases at V and 6 bases at J, with 9 bases in the middle. This chain's CDR3 is CASSLGRAGEQYF. CDR3 nucleotides: TGTGCCAGCAGCTTAGGTCGTGCGGGCGAGCAGTACTTC.

This clone appeared a single time. The V call is TRBV27, the J call TRBJ2-7, with a tentative D call TRBD1 (5 bases). V lost 4 bases and J lost 4, with 11 bases in between. The CDR3 length is 13 residues. CDR1 MNHEY and CDR2 SMNVEV come from the germline V gene (reference sequence). The CDR3 region is CASSSAPGYEQYF. For the CDR3, the DNA is TGTGCCAGCAGTTCCGCCCCAGGGTACGAGCAGTACTTC.

The chain employs TRBV7-8 and TRBJ2-2; D unclear. Germline values: CDR1 SGHVS, CDR2 FQNEAQ. The CDR3 spans 17 residues. The V end was cut by 0 bases, the J end by 4 bases, with 15 bases between. The CDR3 sequence is CASSLARWQKSTGELFF. CDR3 nucleotide sequence: TGTGCCAGCAGCTTAGCGCGGTGGCAGAAGAGCACCGGGGAGCTGTTTTTT.

The rearrangement joins TRBV2 to TRBJ1-1, with D hard to call. CDR3 length: 15 amino acids. Germline V gene lookup returns CDR1 SNHLY and CDR2 FYNNEI. Trimming took 6 bases from V and 2 from J, leaving 16 bases between them. CDR3: CASSPAPMINTEAFF. DNA of the CDR3: TGTGCCAGCAGCCCTGCTCCAATGATTAACACTGAAGCTTTCTTT.

The V gene is TRBV14, the J gene TRBJ2-5; tentative D call: TRBD2 (5 bases). Germline CDR1 is SGHDN and CDR2 is FVKESK. CDR3 size: 13 residues. V dropped 6 bases and J dropped 4 bases, with 12 bases sitting between them. The CDR3 here is CASRSGGLETQYF. CDR3 in DNA: TGTGCCAGCAGGTCCGGCGGGCTAGAGACCCAGTACTTC.

The chain carries TRBV11-3 and TRBJ2-2; TRBD2 might be the D (5 bases). The V end was cut by 8 bases, the J end by 1 base, with 11 bases between. This CDR3 comprises 14 residues. The germline V gene encodes CDR1 SGHNT and CDR2 YENEEA. The CDR3 DNA reads TGTGCCAGCTCCGGGAATGTGAACACCGGGGAGCTGTTTTTT. As protein: CASSGNVNTGELFF.

The chain carries TRBV5-4 and TRBJ2-1; D gene uncertain. CDR1 and CDR2 from the germline V gene are SGHNT and YYREEE (reference sequence). V gave up 0 bases and J gave up 0 bases, with 7 bases separating them. The length of the CDR3 is 15 residues. The CDR3 nucleotides are TGTGCCAGCAGCTTGGGGGTTCACTCCTACAATGAGCAGTTCTTC. Translating it yields CASSLGVHSYNEQFF.

The CDR3 is CASSFSGRASNEQFF. In nucleotides, the CDR3 is TGTGCCAGCAGCTTTAGCGGGAGGGCGTCGAATGAGCAGTTCTTC. This sequence joins TRBV9 and TRBJ2-1, with TRBD2 matching over 11 bases. J lost 7 bases, V lost 4 bases, and 7 bases had no gene match. CDR1 and CDR2 (germline): SGDLS, YYNGEE. CDR3 length: 15 amino acids.

This clone has a single count. The chain carries TRBV7-8 and TRBJ1-2, with 8 bases matching TRBD1. The V gene end was trimmed by 2 bases and the J gene end by 3 bases; junction bases not matched to a gene: 2. The CDR3 has 14 amino acids. In germline, CDR1 is SGHVS, CDR2 FQNEAQ. The CDR3 sequence: CASSLLTGDYGYTF. For the CDR3, the DNA is TGTGCCAGCAGCTTACTGACAGGGGACTATGGCTACACCTTC.

The CDR3 reads CASSGGPRLTGAGGYTF. DNA for the CDR3: TGTGCCAGCAGCGGGGGCCCCCGACTCACAGGCGCGGGTGGCTACACCTTC. V is TRBV7-8 and J is TRBJ1-2; perhaps TRBD1 as D (6 bases). V lost 5 bases, J lost 7 bases, and 26 bases lay in between. The CDR3 totals 17 residues. Germline V gives CDR1 SGHVS, CDR2 FQNEAQ.

This rearrangement joins TRBV19 to TRBJ1-5, with 10 bases lining up with TRBD1. CDR3 length: 16 amino acids. V lost 6 bases, J lost 3 bases, and 8 bases stayed unmatched. The V gene's germline CDR1 is LNHDA and CDR2 SQIVND (reference sequence). The CDR3 protein is CASSTGTGAFNQPQHF. The DNA of the CDR3 is TGTGCCAGTAGCACCGGGACAGGGGCCTTCAATCAGCCCCAGCATTTT.

Here the CDR3 DNA reads TGTGCCAGTACGCCGCTACCACCCGGGACGGTGAACTATGGCTACACCTTC. Protein product: CASTPLPPGTVNYGYTF. The rearrangement joins TRBV19 to TRBJ1-2, with a possible D match to TRBD1 (5 bases). Germline V gene lookup returns CDR1 LNHDA and CDR2 SQIVND (reference sequence). The CDR3 length is 17 residues. Between the trimmed V and J ends, which lost 7 bases and 2 bases, there was a span of 23 bases. The full variable domain, with the rest looked up from reference TRBV19 and TRBJ1-2, is DGGITQSPKYLFRKEGQNVTLSCEQNLNHDAMYWYRQDPGQGLRLIYYSQIVNDFQKGDIAEGYSVSREKKESFPLTVTSAQKNPTAFYLCASTPLPPGTVNYGYTFGSGTRLTVV.

This chain joins TRBV4-1 and TRBJ2-3; possibly TRBD1 or TRBD2 for D (5 bases each). Germline CDR1 reads MGHRA; CDR2 reads YSYEKL. The CDR3 runs to 17 residues. V was pared by 0 bases and J by 1 base, with 14 bases between. CDR3 sequence (DNA): TGCGCCAGCAGCCAAGATTGGGACCAAAGAGGCACAGATACGCAGTATTTT. It specifies CASSQDWDQRGTDTQYF.

The chain has TRBV23-1 and TRBJ1-1; D might be TRBD1 (6 bases). TRBV23-1 is an ORF, with its function uncertain. This CDR3 is 14 amino acids long. V was pared by 6 bases and J by 3 bases, with 14 bases between. CDR3 region: CASRTKEGDTEAFF. The CDR3 DNA sequence: TGCGCCAGCAGAACGAAAGAGGGGGACACTGAAGCTTTCTTT.